This note documents a single T cell receptor beta chain sequence. The data originate from a study of control samples from healthy donors and cancer patients. Only in-frame clones appear in the TCRdb table, and some are missing; sequencing was by immunoSEQ multiplex PCR. In the table there are about 44,000 clones, more than 65% of which are singletons. The TCR sequence derives from a male donor with melanoma. Source material: formalin-fixed, paraffin-embedded tissue.

In nucleotides, the CDR3 is TGTGCCAGCAGGACGACCGGGGGGATCAGCACAGATACGCAGTATTTT. It translates to CASRTTGGISTDTQYF. V usage is TRBV4-2 and J usage is TRBJ2-3; 7 nucleotides align to TRBD2. The V gene's germline CDR1 is LGHNA and CDR2 YNFKEQ. Trimming at V came to 6 bases and at J to 0 bases, leaving 9 bases not matched to a gene. This CDR3 contains 16 residues.